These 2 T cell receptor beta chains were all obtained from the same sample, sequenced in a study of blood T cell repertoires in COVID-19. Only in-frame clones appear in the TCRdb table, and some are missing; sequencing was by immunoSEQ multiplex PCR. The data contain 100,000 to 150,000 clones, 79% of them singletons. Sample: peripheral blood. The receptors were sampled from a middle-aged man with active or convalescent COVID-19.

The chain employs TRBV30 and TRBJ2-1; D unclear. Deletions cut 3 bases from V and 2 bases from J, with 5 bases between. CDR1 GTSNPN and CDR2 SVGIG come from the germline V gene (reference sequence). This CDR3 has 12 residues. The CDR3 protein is CAWRETYNEQFF. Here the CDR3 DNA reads TGTGCCTGGAGGGAGACCTACAATGAGCAGTTCTTC.

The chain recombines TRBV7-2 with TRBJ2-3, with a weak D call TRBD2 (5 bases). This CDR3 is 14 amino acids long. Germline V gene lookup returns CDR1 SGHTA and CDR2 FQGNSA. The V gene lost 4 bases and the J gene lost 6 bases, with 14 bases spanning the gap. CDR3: CASSSGLLGDTQYF. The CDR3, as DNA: TGTGCCAGCAGCTCCGGACTCCTCGGCGATACGCAGTATTTT.